The 5 T cell receptor beta chains below were found in one sample sequenced in a study of OX40 agonist ivuxolimab in advanced cancers. Sequenced by immunoSEQ multiplex PCR; TCRdb stores in-frame clones only, minus some. This table has 55,000 to 65,000 clones, approximately 89% appearing once. The sequenced sample was CD4+ or CD8+ T cells sorted from blood, obtained in a trial of the OX40 agonist ivuxolimab. These receptors all stem from an adult with an advanced solid tumor such as melanoma, head and neck, liver or kidney cancer.

The chain joins TRBV11-1 to TRBJ2-5; a possible D gene is TRBD2 (5 bases). This CDR3 has 14 amino acids. The ends were cut back, 4 bases at V and 2 bases at J, with 11 bases in the middle. The germline V gene encodes CDR1 SGHAT and CDR2 FQDESV (reference sequence). The CDR3 reads CASSSSRGQETQYF. The CDR3 bases are TGTGCCAGCAGCTCCTCCCGGGGACAAGAGACCCAGTACTTC.

V and J are TRBV6-5 and TRBJ2-3; 7 bases line up with TRBD2. The trim removed 2 bases at V and 0 bases at J, leaving 2 bases unmatched. The CDR3 extends over 15 amino acids. Germline-derived CDR1 and CDR2 are MNHEY and SVGAGI. CDR3 in amino acids: CASSYERGSTDTQYF. The DNA of the CDR3 is TGTGCCAGCAGTTACGAGCGGGGAAGCACAGATACGCAGTATTTT.

V usage is TRBV11-2 and J usage is TRBJ2-5; TRBD1 matches 7 bases. From germline, CDR1 is SGHAT and CDR2 FQNNGV. The ends lost 2 bases at V and 4 bases at J; junction bases unmatched: 10. The CDR3 extends over 16 amino acids. The CDR3 loop reads CASSLFGTAVGETQYF. CDR3 bases: TGTGCCAGCAGCTTATTCGGGACAGCAGTCGGAGAGACCCAGTACTTC.

This sequence joins TRBV10-1 and TRBJ2-3, with D unclear. Trimming cost V 0 bases and J 14 bases, with 15 bases left between them. CDR1 is WNHNN and CDR2 is SYGVQD in the germline V gene (reference sequence). The CDR3 consists of 13 residues. CDR3: CASSESERTQRYF. The CDR3 region has the DNA TGCGCCAGCAGTGAGTCGGAAAGGACCCAGAGGTATTTT.

In DNA form, the CDR3 reads TGTGCCATCAGCCAGGGACTAGCGGGAGTCTACGAGCAGTACTTC. The encoded protein is CAISQGLAGVYEQYF. V gene TRBV10-3 combines with J gene TRBJ2-7; 14 nucleotides agree with TRBD2. In germline, CDR1 is ENHRY, CDR2 SYGVKD. The junction had 4 bases not matched to a gene; V was cut back by 6 bases and J by 3 bases. This CDR3 is 15 amino acids long.